One and the same sample provided the 9 T cell receptor beta chains below, sequenced in a study of blood T cell repertoires in COVID-19. The table came from immunoSEQ multiplex PCR; TCRdb's copy has only in-frame clones and leaves some out. The top ten hold roughly 6% of the sample, which has some 210,000 clones, about 88% seen once. Sequencing was done on a sample of peripheral blood. The source is a middle-aged woman who had recovered from COVID-19.

This chain links TRBV7-2 with TRBJ1-1, with 7 bases aligning to TRBD1. CDR3 size: 15 residues. The V gene end was trimmed by 0 bases and the J gene end by 1 base; junction bases not matched to a gene: 2. Germline V CDR1 and CDR2: SGHTA, FQGNSA. In DNA form, the CDR3 reads TGTGCCAGCAGCTTAGCGACAGGGCCGAACACTGAAGCTTTCTTT. Translated, it gives CASSLATGPNTEAFF.

The rearrangement uses TRBV19 and TRBJ2-6, with D tentatively TRBD1 (6 bases). The germline CDR1 and CDR2 sequences are LNHDA and SQIVND (reference sequence). CDR3 length equals 18 residues. Between the trimmed V and J ends, which lost 6 bases and 4 bases, there was a span of 22 bases. The CDR3 region is CASRKGDALEAGANVLTF. The CDR3 nucleotides read TGTGCCAGTAGGAAGGGGGATGCCCTAGAAGCCGGGGCCAACGTCCTGACTTTC.

This chain connects TRBV6-2 or TRBV6-3 to TRBJ2-5; D call uncertain. Trimming shortened V by 2 bases and J by 5 bases, and 12 bases separated the two germline ends. This CDR3 has 14 amino acids. Germline assignment: CDR1 MNHEY and CDR2 SVGEGT. CDR3 amino acids: CASSYTELRETQYF. The CDR3 DNA follows: TGTGCCAGCAGTTACACAGAACTCAGGGAGACCCAGTACTTC.

The V call is TRBV27, the J call TRBJ2-7, with a tentative D call TRBD2 (5 bases). Germline V gene data show CDR1 as MNHEY and CDR2 as SMNVEV (reference sequence). CDR3 length equals 17 residues. The V and J ends lost 6 bases and 3 bases respectively, with 24 bases between them. In DNA, the CDR3 is TGTGCCAGCAGCTTCCGGCCGGGTCTCCTCGAGGGCTACGAGCAGTACTTC. Its translation is CASSFRPGLLEGYEQYF.

CDR3 in DNA: TGCGCCAGCAGCTTTCAGGGAACTGAAGCTTTCTTT. This codes for CASSFQGTEAFF. The V and J genes are TRBV5-1 and TRBJ1-1; weak D call: TRBD1 (5 bases). V lost 2 bases, J lost 5 bases, and 7 bases lay in between. CDR3 length: 12 amino acids. CDR1 SGHRS and CDR2 YFSETQ come from the germline V gene.

V gene TRBV5-1 combines with J gene TRBJ2-1; D is perhaps TRBD2 (7 bases). Germline V lookup: CDR1 SGHRS, CDR2 YFSETQ. The CDR3 contains 16 residues. V was trimmed by 3 bases and J by 4 bases, leaving 17 bases between them. The CDR3 DNA is TGCGCCAGCAGCTCTGGGGGCCGGGAGGCGTACAATGAGCAGTTCTTC. It codes for CASSSGGREAYNEQFF.

The V call is TRBV2, the J call TRBJ2-1, with 7 nucleotides matching TRBD1. The CDR3 length is 16 residues. The germline gives CDR1 SNHLY, CDR2 FYNNEI. J was trimmed by 5 bases and V by 5 bases; bases with no gene match: 12. This CDR3 reads CASSNPGGVSDNEQFF. Written as DNA, the CDR3 is TGTGCCAGCAGTAACCCAGGGGGAGTAAGCGACAATGAGCAGTTCTTC.

The genes are TRBV2 and TRBJ2-7; the match to TRBD1 covers 7 bases. Germline-derived CDR1 and CDR2 are SNHLY and FYNNEI. The CDR3 is made up of 15 amino acids. The V and J ends lost 2 bases and 2 bases, in that order; junction bases with no gene match: 6. CDR3 loop: CASSELRGHPYEQYF. The CDR3 DNA sequence: TGTGCCAGCAGTGAATTGAGGGGGCATCCCTACGAGCAGTACTTC.

The V gene is TRBV7-2, the J gene TRBJ1-2, with D unclear. Trimming pared 6 bases from V and 8 bases from J, leaving 25 bases between. Germline-derived CDR1 and CDR2 are SGHTA and FQGNSA. The CDR3 covers 16 residues. The CDR3 protein is CASSSYHTELSGGYTF. The CDR3 DNA is TGTGCCAGCAGTTCATACCACACAGAACTCTCTGGGGGCTACACCTTC.